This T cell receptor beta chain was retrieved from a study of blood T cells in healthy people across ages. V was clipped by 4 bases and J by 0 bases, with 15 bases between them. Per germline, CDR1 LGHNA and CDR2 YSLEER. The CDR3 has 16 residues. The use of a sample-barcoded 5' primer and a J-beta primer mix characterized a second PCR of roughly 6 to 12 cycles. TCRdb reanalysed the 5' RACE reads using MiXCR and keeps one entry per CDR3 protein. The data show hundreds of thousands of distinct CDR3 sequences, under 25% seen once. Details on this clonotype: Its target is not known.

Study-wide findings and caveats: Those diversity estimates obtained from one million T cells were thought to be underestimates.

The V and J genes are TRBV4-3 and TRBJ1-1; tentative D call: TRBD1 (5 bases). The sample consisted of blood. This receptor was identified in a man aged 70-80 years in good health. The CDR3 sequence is CASSLTGAPLNTEAFF. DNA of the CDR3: TGCGCCAGCAGCCTCACAGGCGCCCCCCTGAACACTGAAGCTTTCTTT.